This is a list of T cell receptor beta chains from one sample in a study of blood T cells in healthy people across ages. One entry per CDR3 protein results from TCRdb running MiXCR on the 5' RACE reads. The repertoire holds about 1.6 million distinct CDR3 sequences, with around 36% as singletons. Sample: blood. The receptors here all came from a woman under 40 in good health. Both conserved end residues are part of each CDR3. A D gene is named only where the DNA matches it firmly. Where a row states a size, it is once, few, many or the class of an expanded clone; other rows omit it.

abundance,j_gene,v_gene,d_gene,CDR3nt,CDR3aa
-,TRBJ1-2,TRBV5-1,-,TGCGCCAGCAGCTTACCGGGGGCGCGTGTCTACACCTTC,CASSLPGARVYTF
once,TRBJ2-4,TRBV7-2,TRBD2,TGTGCCAGCAGCACTGCACTAGCGGGAGCAGCCAAAAACATTCAGTACTTC,CASSTALAGAAKNIQYF
-,TRBJ2-1,TRBV6-1,-,TGTGCCAGCAGGCCCGACTGGTACAATGAGCAGTTCTTC,CASRPDWYNEQFF
-,TRBJ2-7,TRBV4-1,-,TGCGCCAGCAGCCAATTTCCATTTCAGGGTTCGGACGAGCAGTACTTC,CASSQFPFQGSDEQYF
-,TRBJ2-7,TRBV7-2,TRBD2,TGTGCCAGCAGCTTTGTGCTAGCGGGGGTTACTTCCTACGAGCAGTACTTC,CASSFVLAGVTSYEQYF
-,TRBJ1-3,TRBV28,TRBD1,TGTGCCAGCAGTACCGGGACAGGTTTGGAGGGAAACACCATATATTTT,CASSTGTGLEGNTIYF
-,TRBJ2-3,TRBV29-1,TRBD2,TGCAGCGTCCGGACTAGCGGGAGTCGGTCAGATACGCAGTATTTT,CSVRTSGSRSDTQYF
-,TRBJ1-2,TRBV28,-,TGTGCCAGCAGGTCGGGGCATAACTATGGCTACACCTTC,CASRSGHNYGYTF
few,TRBJ2-2,TRBV5-1,-,TGCGCCAGCAGCCGGGTTTCGAACACCGGGGAGCTGTTTTTT,CASSRVSNTGELFF
few,TRBJ2-3,TRBV24-1,-,TGTGCCACCACCGTCCGCAACCCTAGTAGCACAGATACGCAGTATTTT,CATTVRNPSSTDTQYF
-,TRBJ1-1,TRBV29-1,-,TGCAGCGCCTCGGGACAGAACACTGAAGCTTTCTTT,CSASGQNTEAFF
many,TRBJ2-1,TRBV7-2,TRBD2,TGTGCCAGCAGCAAGGGACTAGCGGGGGGGGATGAGCAGTTCTTC,CASSKGLAGGDEQFF
-,TRBJ2-1,TRBV20-1,TRBD1,TGCAGTGCTAGAGATGGACAGGGGAGGACCTACAATGAGCAGTTCTTC,CSARDGQGRTYNEQFF
few,TRBJ2-1,TRBV5-1,TRBD1,TGCGCCAGTAAGGAACAGGGGTTCGACTACAATGAGCAGTTCTTC,CASKEQGFDYNEQFF
-,TRBJ2-3,TRBV20-1,-,TGCAGTGCTAGAGATTCCCTTGGCACAGATACGCAGTATTTT,CSARDSLGTDTQYF
-,TRBJ2-7,TRBV29-1,-,TGCAGCGTTGAAAGGCCATTCAATGAGCAGTACTTC,CSVERPFNEQYF
-,TRBJ2-7,TRBV6-1,-,TGTGCCAGCAGTGAACTCTGGGGGAGCTCCTACGAGCAGTACTTC,CASSELWGSSYEQYF
-,TRBJ1-5,TRBV7-3,-,TGTGCCAGGGGGGTAGAGAGGGGTATTAGGCAGCCCCAGCATTTT,CARGVERGIRQPQHF
-,TRBJ2-2,TRBV24-1,-,TGTGCCACCAGTCCCAGCGTCGACACCGGGGAGCTGTTTTTT,CATSPSVDTGELFF
-,TRBJ2-7,TRBV24-1,-,TGTGCCACCAGTGACCCTCAAGGATATGATCGGGACGAGCAGTACTTC,CATSDPQGYDRDEQYF
-,TRBJ2-3,TRBV7-2,-,TGTGCCAGCAGTCGACGCCCGGTTAGCATAGATACGCAGTATTTT,CASSRRPVSIDTQYF
few,TRBJ2-7,TRBV20-1,TRBD1,TGCAGTGCTGAAGACAGGGGGGAGATCACCTACGAGCAGTACTTC,CSAEDRGEITYEQYF
-,TRBJ2-5,TRBV7-9,TRBD2,TGTGCCAGCAGCCCCCGAGTTAGCGGGAGCTTGGGGACCCAGTACTTC,CASSPRVSGSLGTQYF
few,TRBJ1-4,TRBV29-1,-,TGCAGCGTTGAAGTACAGGGAAGGCAGTTGGGAAAACTGTTTTTT,CSVEVQGRQLGKLFF
few,TRBJ2-5,TRBV24-1,-,TGTGCCACCAGTGACTCCGGAGAGACCCAGTACTTC,CATSDSGETQYF
-,TRBJ2-3,TRBV29-1,-,TGCAGCGTTGGTGCGTGGGCGGGCCTTTACACAGATACGCAGTATTTT,CSVGAWAGLYTDTQYF
few,TRBJ2-3,TRBV27,TRBD2,TGTGCCAGCAGCAAAAGCGGGAGAAGGGAAGATACGCAGTATTTT,CASSKSGRREDTQYF
-,TRBJ1-1,TRBV10-3,-,TGCGCTATTTCAGTCAACAGTATGAACACTGAAGCTTTCTTT,CAISVNSMNTEAFF
-,TRBJ2-1,TRBV27,-,TGTGCCAGCAGTTTTCGGGGCTACCTTGTAGATGAGCAGTTCTTC,CASSFRGYLVDEQFF
-,TRBJ1-2,TRBV4-1,-,TGCGCCAGCAGCCCGGTGGGGGTGTCGGTAGGCTACACCTTC,CASSPVGVSVGYTF
-,TRBJ1-6,TRBV6-2/TRBV6-3,-,TGTGCCAGCAAAAGTCGGGCAGGGGATTCACCCCTCCACTTT,CASKSRAGDSPLHF
-,TRBJ2-1,TRBV29-1,-,TGCAGCGTGGCAAAGGAGAGCTCCTACAATGAGCAGTTCTTC,CSVAKESSYNEQFF
few,TRBJ1-6,TRBV20-1,-,TGCAGTGCTAGTCAGGGCGTCTATAATTCACCCCTCCACTTT,CSASQGVYNSPLHF
-,TRBJ2-7,TRBV27,-,TGTGCCAGCAGTTGGGGAACCCGGCGGGGCGAGCAGTACTTC,CASSWGTRRGEQYF
many,TRBJ2-7,TRBV12-3/TRBV12-4,TRBD2,TGTGCCAGCAGTTTTCAGGACGGGGGGATGGGGTACTTC,CASSFQDGGMGYF
-,TRBJ2-7,TRBV4-1,-,TGCGCCAGCAGCCAGGTTCCCCTAAGCTCCTACGAGCAGTACTTC,CASSQVPLSSYEQYF
-,TRBJ2-3,TRBV5-1,TRBD2,TGCGCCAGCACCCCTAGCGGGGGCGTCTTTGGCACAGATACGCAGTATTTT,CASTPSGGVFGTDTQYF
once,TRBJ2-3,TRBV24-1,TRBD1,TGTGCCACCAGTGGGACTGGGGCAGGGGGCCCAGATACGCAGTATTTT,CATSGTGAGGPDTQYF